The next 21 T cell receptor beta chains were all read from a single sample in a study of metastatic and nonmetastatic thyroid tumors. Among the patients, none had received any treatment before thyroid surgery. TCRdb recomputed clones from the PCR reads via MiXCR. The table records about 45,000 clones, less than 5% of them present only once. The sequencing sample was made of blood. The receptors stem from a female donor with papillary thyroid cancer or a benign thyroid nodule (not recorded which). Some clones in this sample may be carry-over from other donors' samples.

This clone was seen ten or more times. A much larger clonotype is one base distant, so this may be a read error. The conserved final phenylalanine or tryptophan is absent from the CDR3, which likely points to a read error. This chain links TRBV6-2 or TRBV6-3 with TRBJ1-1; 8 positions agree with TRBD1. This CDR3 comprises 14 residues. Germline V gene sequence: CDR1 MNHEY, CDR2 SVGEGT. CDR3 coding DNA: TGTGCCAGCACTTACAGGGGGAGGGGCACTGAAGCTTTCCTT. The encoded protein is CASTYRGRGTEAFL.

This clone was found many times. The V call is TRBV6-1, the J call TRBJ2-1; 7 bases align to TRBD2. The CDR3 contains 14 residues. Germline-derived CDR1 and CDR2 are MNHNS and SASEGT. V dropped 2 bases and J dropped 8; count of bases not matched to a gene: 6. CDR3 in DNA: TGTGCCAGCAGTGAAAGGGGACTACATGATGAGCAGTTCTTC. Residues: CASSERGLHDEQFF.

This clone was seen repeatedly, ten times or more. The V and J genes are TRBV6-1 and TRBJ2-7; D assignment may be TRBD1 or TRBD2 (7 bases each). Per germline, CDR1 MNHNS and CDR2 SASEGT. The CDR3 has 13 amino acids. The V gene lost 11 bases and the J gene lost 5 bases, with 19 bases spanning the gap. Written as DNA, the CDR3 is TGTGCCTTACAACGGGGGGACAGTGACGAGCAGTACTTC. Protein product: CALQRGDSDEQYF.

Many counts were recorded for this clone. This chain connects TRBV19 to TRBJ1-1, with 10 bases lining up with TRBD1. The CDR3 spans 14 residues. Germline-derived CDR1 and CDR2 are LNHDA and SQIVND (reference sequence). Losses at the gene ends were 5 bases for V and 4 bases for J; bases not matched to a gene: 4. The CDR3 DNA sequence: TGTGCCAGTAGTTTTAGGACAGGGGGCACTGAAGCTTTCTTT. Amino acid sequence: CASSFRTGGTEAFF.

This clone was picked up many times. It is likely a read error, because the conserved phenylalanine at the end of the CDR3 is missing. The chain is built from TRBV20-1 and TRBJ2-7; the match to TRBD2 covers 8 bases. Germline CDR1 is DFQATT and CDR2 is SNEGSKA (reference sequence). With V trimmed by 3 bases and J by 3 bases, 7 bases remained unmatched. The CDR3 covers 14 residues. CDR3 DNA: TGCAGTGCTAGGATCCGGGAGGGGGTCTACGAGCAGTACCTC. Translated, it gives CSARIREGVYEQYL.

The chain carries TRBV5-5 and TRBJ1-4, with 7 nucleotides matching TRBD1. J gave up 8 bases and V 1 base, and 8 bases lay outside the gene matches. CDR1 is SGHKS, CDR2 YYEKEE, per germline (reference sequence). This CDR3 spans 15 amino acids. The CDR3 DNA is TGTGCCAGCAGCTTGACCGGGACAGAGGACGAAAAACTGTTTTTT. This gives the protein CASSLTGTEDEKLFF. The whole variable domain, filled in from reference TRBV5-5 and TRBJ1-4, reads DAGVTQSPTHLIKTRGQQVTLRCSPISGHKSVSWYQQVLGQGPQFIFQYYEKEERGRGNFPDRFSARQFPNYSSELNVNALLLGDSALYLCASSLTGTEDEKLFFGSGTQLSVL.

The sample holds a few counts of this clone. The chain has TRBV7-2 and TRBJ1-6, with D unresolved. The CDR3 has 16 amino acids. Looked up from germline, CDR1 is SGHTA and CDR2 is FQGNSA. V lost 1 base and J lost 0, with 7 bases in between. In DNA form, the CDR3 reads TGTGCCAGCAGCTTAGGAGGCAGCTCCTATAATTCACCCCTCCACTTT. It is translated as CASSLGGSSYNSPLHF.

This clone showed up many times. Other DNA variants within this sample encode the same CDR3. The chain is built from TRBV5-1 and TRBJ2-7, with TRBD2 matching over 10 bases. The CDR3 is 16 amino acids. J gave up 3 bases and V 0 bases, and 6 bases lay outside the gene matches. From germline, CDR1 is SGHRS and CDR2 YFSETQ. DNA of the CDR3: TGCGCCAGCAGCTTGGTGACGCCTAGCGGGAGCTACGAGCAGTACTTC. Its translation is CASSLVTPSGSYEQYF.

This clone occurred many times. The CDR3 DNA sequence: TGCGCCAGCAGGCAGACAGCTATGAACACTGAAGCTTTCTTT. It yields the protein CASRQTAMNTEAFF. The chain combines TRBV5-1 with TRBJ1-1, with D perhaps TRBD1 (5 bases). This CDR3 comprises 14 residues. Germline CDR1 is SGHRS and CDR2 is YFSETQ. V was clipped by 5 bases and J by 0 bases, with 11 bases between them.

The gene calls are TRBV2 and TRBJ2-2; 7 bases match TRBD1. Germline V gene data show CDR1 as SNHLY and CDR2 as FYNNEI. V dropped 7 bases and J dropped 2; count of bases not matched to a gene: 1. The CDR3 covers 13 residues. The CDR3 here is CASKGANTGELFF. The CDR3 DNA sequence: TGTGCCAGCAAGGGGGCAAACACCGGGGAGCTGTTTTTT.

By proportion, this clone is medium-sized. The chain is built from TRBV5-1 and TRBJ1-6; D is uncertain. Per germline, CDR1 SGHRS and CDR2 YFSETQ. The CDR3 totals 14 residues. Trimming removed 0 bases at V and 8 bases at J, with 9 bases between. The CDR3 loop is CASSLGQDDSPLHF. Written as DNA, the CDR3 is TGCGCCAGCAGCTTGGGGCAGGATGATTCACCCCTCCACTTT.

This clone was counted many times. The rearrangement joins TRBV7-9 to TRBJ1-6, with D hard to call. CDR3 length: 15 amino acids. Trimming stripped 6 bases from V and 1 base from J, with 10 bases between. The germline V gene encodes CDR1 SEHNR and CDR2 FQNEAQ (reference sequence). The CDR3 sequence: CASRQELSYNSPLHF. DNA of the CDR3: TGTGCCAGCAGGCAGGAGCTATCCTATAATTCACCCCTCCACTTT.

There are a few counts of this clone. The chain recombines TRBV12-3 or TRBV12-4 with TRBJ1-5, with TRBD1 matching over 7 bases. Trimming took 7 bases from V and 7 from J; bases not matched to a gene: 4. This CDR3 is 12 amino acids long. DNA of the CDR3: TGTGCCAGCAAAGACAGGGAACAGCCCCAGCATTTT. Its protein product is CASKDREQPQHF.

A note on this clone: In this CDR3 the conserved last residue, phenylalanine or tryptophan, is missing, so a read error is likely. The V gene is TRBV7-8, the J gene TRBJ1-2; D may be TRBD1 (6 bases). Trimming pared 6 bases from V and 10 bases from J, leaving 21 bases between. The CDR3 consists of 14 residues. CDR1 is SGHVS, CDR2 FQNEAQ, per germline. The CDR3: CASSLRLQGYLYTL. CDR3 sequence (DNA): TGTGCCAGCAGTCTACGCTTACAGGGATATCTCTACACCCTC.

This clone was counted a few times. The chain uses TRBV27 and TRBJ2-3, with 7 bases lining up with TRBD2. The J segment lost 8 bases and the V segment lost 2 bases, leaving 7 bases of the junction unmatched. Germline CDR1 MNHEY, CDR2 SMNVEV (reference sequence). This CDR3 contains 14 residues. The CDR3: CASSLVTSTGTQYF. CDR3 coding DNA: TGTGCCAGCAGTTTAGTGACTAGCACGGGTACGCAGTATTTT.

This clone came up a few times. The CDR3 DNA sequence: TGTGCCAGCAGTTTAGGGGGGTCCAACGAGCAGTACTTC. Protein sequence: CASSLGGSNEQYF. V is TRBV12-3 or TRBV12-4 and J is TRBJ2-7, with D possibly called TRBD1 or TRBD2 (5 bases each). The CDR3 spans 13 residues. V was cut by 1 base and J by 5 bases, with 9 bases left in between.

In its sample, this clone was seen many times. The chain uses TRBV5-6 and TRBJ2-1, with unresolved D. Germline V gives CDR1 SGHDT, CDR2 YYEEEE. The CDR3 runs to 14 residues. V lost 0 bases and J lost 6, with 10 bases in between. The CDR3: CASSLGTVLNEQFF. The CDR3 DNA sequence: TGTGCCAGCAGCTTGGGCACAGTGCTCAATGAGCAGTTCTTC. The whole variable domain, remainder taken from reference TRBV5-6 and TRBJ2-1, is DAGVTQSPTHLIKTRGQQVTLRCSPKSGHDTVSWYQQALGQGPQFIFQYYEEEERQRGNFPDRFSGHQFPNYSSELNVNALLLGDSALYLCASSLGTVLNEQFFGPGTRLTVL.

This clone was seen at least ten times. The chain has TRBV15 and TRBJ2-5, with D unclear. The germline CDR1 and CDR2 sequences are LNHNV and YYDKDF (reference sequence). The CDR3 sequence is 14 residues long. Trimming took off 0 bases at V and 2 bases at J, with 7 bases between the two ends. The CDR3 sequence is CATSREGKQETQYF. For the CDR3, the DNA is TGTGCCACCAGCAGAGAAGGGAAACAAGAGACCCAGTACTTC.

This clone was picked up a small number of times. V gene TRBV24-1 combines with J gene TRBJ2-1, with 8 bases identical to TRBD2. The CDR3 is 15 residues long. Germline V lookup: CDR1 KGHDR, CDR2 SFDVKD. The trim removed 4 bases at V and 5 bases at J, leaving 6 bases unmatched. The CDR3 region is CATSDPEAGDNEQFF. In DNA, the CDR3 is TGTGCCACCAGTGACCCCGAAGCGGGAGACAATGAGCAGTTCTTC.

By its share, this clone is medium-sized. The J gene is TRBJ2-6, the V gene TRBV6-1, with 8 positions matching TRBD2. V lost 4 bases, J lost 0 bases, and 2 bases stayed unmatched. The V gene's germline CDR1 is MNHNS and CDR2 SASEGT. This CDR3 has 16 amino acids. The CDR3 reads CASSGTSGSGANVLTF. CDR3 DNA sequence: TGTGCCAGCAGTGGAACTAGCGGCTCTGGGGCCAACGTCCTGACTTTC.

The sample holds many counts of this clone. This chain's CDR3 is CASPPTGSTDTQYF. The CDR3 DNA reads as TGTGCCAGCCCCCCAACAGGTAGCACAGATACGCAGTATTTT. The chain combines TRBV2 with TRBJ2-3; weak D call: TRBD1 (5 bases). V was cut by 8 bases and J by 0 bases, with 12 bases left in between. Germline values: CDR1 SNHLY, CDR2 FYNNEI. CDR3 length equals 14 residues.